This T cell receptor (beta chain) was identified during a study of cytomegalovirus exposure and HLA in healthy donors. Study-level points and caveats: Associated with cytomegalovirus, according to the listing, were 150 to 200 TCR beta chains.

It was the approximately 120-subject validation cohort, separate from the approximately 700-subject first cohort, to which the donors belonged. Only in-frame clones appear in the TCRdb table, and some are missing; sequencing was by immunoSEQ multiplex PCR. The sample has about 180,000 clones; roughly 85% are singletons. Only a few counts were recorded for this clone. What it binds is unknown. The sequencing sample was made of PBMCs. The source of this sequence is a man younger than 35 in good health and CMV-seropositive.

CDR3 nucleotides: TGCGCCAGCAGCCACAAATCCTACAATCAGCCCCAGCATTTT. Translated: CASSHKSYNQPQHF. The chain recombines TRBV4-1 with TRBJ1-5; D is undetermined. This CDR3 is 14 amino acids long. V shed 3 bases and J shed 3 bases, with 9 bases lying between them. CDR1 is MGHRA and CDR2 is YSYEKL in the germline V gene.